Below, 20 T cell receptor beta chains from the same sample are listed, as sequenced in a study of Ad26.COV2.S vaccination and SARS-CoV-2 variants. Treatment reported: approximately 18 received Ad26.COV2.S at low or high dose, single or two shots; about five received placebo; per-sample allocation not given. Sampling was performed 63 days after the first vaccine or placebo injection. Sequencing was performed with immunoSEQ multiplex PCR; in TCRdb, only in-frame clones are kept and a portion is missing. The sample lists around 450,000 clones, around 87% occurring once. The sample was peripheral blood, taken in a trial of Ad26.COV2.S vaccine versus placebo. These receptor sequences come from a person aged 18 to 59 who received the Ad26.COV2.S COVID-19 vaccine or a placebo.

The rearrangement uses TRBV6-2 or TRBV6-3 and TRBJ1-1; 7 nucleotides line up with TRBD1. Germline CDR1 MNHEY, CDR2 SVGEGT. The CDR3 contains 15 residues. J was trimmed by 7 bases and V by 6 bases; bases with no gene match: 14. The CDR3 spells CASSQTGMGIGEAFF. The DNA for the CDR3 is TGTGCCAGCAGCCAGACAGGGATGGGAATCGGTGAAGCTTTCTTT.

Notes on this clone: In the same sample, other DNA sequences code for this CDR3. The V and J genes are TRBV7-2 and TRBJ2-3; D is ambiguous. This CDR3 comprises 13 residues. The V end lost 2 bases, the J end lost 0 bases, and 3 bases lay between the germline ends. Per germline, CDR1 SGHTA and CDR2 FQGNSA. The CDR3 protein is CASSLPSTDTQYF. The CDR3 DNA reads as TGTGCCAGCAGCTTACCTAGCACAGATACGCAGTATTTT.

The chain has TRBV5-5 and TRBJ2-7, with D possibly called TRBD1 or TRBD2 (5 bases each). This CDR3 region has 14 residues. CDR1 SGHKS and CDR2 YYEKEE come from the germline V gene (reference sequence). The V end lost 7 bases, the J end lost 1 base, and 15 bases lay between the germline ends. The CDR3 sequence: CASLKGTGSYEQYF. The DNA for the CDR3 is TGTGCCAGCCTCAAGGGGACGGGGTCCTACGAGCAGTACTTC.

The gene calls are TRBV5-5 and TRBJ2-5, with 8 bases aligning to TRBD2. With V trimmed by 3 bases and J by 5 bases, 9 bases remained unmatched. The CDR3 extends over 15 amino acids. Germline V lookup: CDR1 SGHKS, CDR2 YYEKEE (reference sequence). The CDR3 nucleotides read TGTGCCAGCAGCTGGGGGACCGGGACTAGGGAGACCCAGTACTTC. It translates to CASSWGTGTRETQYF.

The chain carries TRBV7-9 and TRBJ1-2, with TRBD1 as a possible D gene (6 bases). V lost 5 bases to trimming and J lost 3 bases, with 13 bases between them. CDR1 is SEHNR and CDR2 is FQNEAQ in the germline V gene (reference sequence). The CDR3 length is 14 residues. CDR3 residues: CASSPQGFYYGYTF. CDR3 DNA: TGTGCCAGCAGCCCACAGGGCTTTTACTATGGCTACACCTTC.

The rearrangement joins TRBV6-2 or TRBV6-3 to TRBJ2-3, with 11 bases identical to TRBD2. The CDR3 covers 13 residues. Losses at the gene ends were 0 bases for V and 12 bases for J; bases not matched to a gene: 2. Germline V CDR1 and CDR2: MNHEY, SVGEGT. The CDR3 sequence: CASSYSTSGGQYF. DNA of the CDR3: TGTGCCAGCAGTTACTCAACTAGCGGGGGTCAGTATTTT.

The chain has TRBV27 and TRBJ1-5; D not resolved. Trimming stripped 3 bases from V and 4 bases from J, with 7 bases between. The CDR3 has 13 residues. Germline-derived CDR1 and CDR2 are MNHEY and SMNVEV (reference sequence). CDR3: CASSFTENQPQHF. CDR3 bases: TGTGCCAGCAGTTTTACGGAAAATCAGCCCCAGCATTTT.

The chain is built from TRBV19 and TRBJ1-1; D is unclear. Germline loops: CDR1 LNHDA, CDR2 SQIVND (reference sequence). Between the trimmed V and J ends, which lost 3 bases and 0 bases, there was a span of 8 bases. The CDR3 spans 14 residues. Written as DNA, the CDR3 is TGTGCCAGTAGTATGGGTGGGGTGAACACTGAAGCTTTCTTT. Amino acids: CASSMGGVNTEAFF.

In DNA, the CDR3 is TGTGCCACCAGCGGAACCGGGACAGGGAGGATTTTCGGTAATGAAAAACTGTTTTTT. Translated: CATSGTGTGRIFGNEKLFF. The chain carries TRBV15 and TRBJ1-4, with 9 bases matching TRBD1. Germline V lookup: CDR1 LNHNV, CDR2 YYDKDF (reference sequence). This CDR3 region has 19 residues. J gave up 4 bases and V 5 bases, and 17 bases lay outside the gene matches.

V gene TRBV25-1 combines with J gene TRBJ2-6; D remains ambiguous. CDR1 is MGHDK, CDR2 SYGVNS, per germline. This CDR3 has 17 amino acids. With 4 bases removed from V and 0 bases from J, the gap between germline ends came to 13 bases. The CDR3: CASSAPLQSSGANVLTF. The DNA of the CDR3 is TGTGCCAGCAGTGCCCCTCTACAAAGCTCTGGGGCCAACGTCCTGACTTTC.

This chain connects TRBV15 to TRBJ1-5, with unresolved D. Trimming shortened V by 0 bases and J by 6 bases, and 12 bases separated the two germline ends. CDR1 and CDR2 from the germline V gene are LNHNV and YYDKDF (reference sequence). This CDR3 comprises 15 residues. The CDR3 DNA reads TGTGCCACCAGCAGAGATATGGGGAAGGTTCAGCCCCAGCATTTT. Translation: CATSRDMGKVQPQHF. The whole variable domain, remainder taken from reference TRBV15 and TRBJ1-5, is DAMVIQNPRYQVTQFGKPVTLSCSQTLNHNVMYWYQQKSSQAPKLLFHYYDKDFNNEADTPDNFQSRRPNTSFCFLDIRSPGLGDTAMYLCATSRDMGKVQPQHFGDGTRLSIL.

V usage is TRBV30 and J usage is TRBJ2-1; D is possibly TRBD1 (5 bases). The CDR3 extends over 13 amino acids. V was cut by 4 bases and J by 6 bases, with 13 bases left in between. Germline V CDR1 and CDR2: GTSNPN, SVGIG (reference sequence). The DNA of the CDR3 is TGTGCCTGGACTCAGGGCTTGGGCAATGAGCAGTTCTTC. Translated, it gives CAWTQGLGNEQFF.

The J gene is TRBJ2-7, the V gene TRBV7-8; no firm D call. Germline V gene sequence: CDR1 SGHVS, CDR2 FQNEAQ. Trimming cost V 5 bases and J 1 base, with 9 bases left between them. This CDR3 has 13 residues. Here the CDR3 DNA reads TGTGCCAGCAGCCCGTTAGATTCCTACGAGCAGTACTTC. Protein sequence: CASSPLDSYEQYF. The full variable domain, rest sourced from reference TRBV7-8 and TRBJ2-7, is GAGVSQSPRYKVAKRGQDVALRCDPISGHVSLFWYQQALGQGPEFLTYFQNEAQLDKSGLPSDRFFAERPEGSVSTLKIQRTQQEDSAVYLCASSPLDSYEQYFGPGTRLTVT.

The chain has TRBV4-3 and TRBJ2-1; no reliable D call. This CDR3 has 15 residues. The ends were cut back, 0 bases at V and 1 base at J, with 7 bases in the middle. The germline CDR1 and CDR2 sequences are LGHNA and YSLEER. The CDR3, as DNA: TGCGCCAGCAGCCAAGAGGTGGGGTCCTACAATGAGCAGTTCTTC. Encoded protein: CASSQEVGSYNEQFF.

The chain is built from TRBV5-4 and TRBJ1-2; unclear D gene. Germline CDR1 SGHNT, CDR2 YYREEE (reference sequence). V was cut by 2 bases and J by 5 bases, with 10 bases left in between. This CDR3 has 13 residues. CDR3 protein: CASSFGPTYGYTF. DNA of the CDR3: TGTGCCAGCAGCTTCGGACCTACATATGGCTACACCTTC.

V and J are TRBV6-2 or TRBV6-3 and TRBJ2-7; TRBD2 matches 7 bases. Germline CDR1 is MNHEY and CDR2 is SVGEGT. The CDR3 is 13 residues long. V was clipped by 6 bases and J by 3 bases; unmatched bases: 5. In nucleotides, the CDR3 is TGTGCCAGCAGCCCCGGCGGGGGCTACGAGCAGTACTTC. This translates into CASSPGGGYEQYF.

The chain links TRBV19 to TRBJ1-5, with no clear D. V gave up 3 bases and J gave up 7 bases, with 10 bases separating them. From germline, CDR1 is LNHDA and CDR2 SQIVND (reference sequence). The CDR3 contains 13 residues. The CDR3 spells CASSIVIEQPQHF. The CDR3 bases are TGTGCCAGTAGTATCGTCATCGAACAGCCCCAGCATTTT.

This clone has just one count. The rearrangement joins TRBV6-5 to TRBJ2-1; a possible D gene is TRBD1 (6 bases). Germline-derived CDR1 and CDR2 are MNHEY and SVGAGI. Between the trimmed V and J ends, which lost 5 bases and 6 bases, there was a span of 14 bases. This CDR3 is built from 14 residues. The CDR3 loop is CASSHREGSNEQFF. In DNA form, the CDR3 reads TGTGCCAGCAGTCACAGGGAAGGAAGCAATGAGCAGTTCTTC.

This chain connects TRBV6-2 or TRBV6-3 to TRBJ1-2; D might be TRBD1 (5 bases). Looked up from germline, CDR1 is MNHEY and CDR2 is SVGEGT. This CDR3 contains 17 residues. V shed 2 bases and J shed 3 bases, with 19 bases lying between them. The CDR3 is CASSYPRQGSVYYGYTF. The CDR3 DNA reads TGTGCCAGCAGTTACCCACGTCAGGGCTCGGTTTACTATGGCTACACCTTC.

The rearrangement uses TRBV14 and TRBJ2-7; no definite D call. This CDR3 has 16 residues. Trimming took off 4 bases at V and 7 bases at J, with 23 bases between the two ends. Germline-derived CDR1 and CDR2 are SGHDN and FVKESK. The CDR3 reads CASSLGSPLAQEEQYF. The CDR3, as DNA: TGTGCCAGCAGCCTAGGCTCCCCTCTGGCCCAGGAGGAGCAGTACTTC.